This T cell receptor (beta chain) was found in a study of blood T cell repertoires in COVID-19. The wider study: Donors in the United States, Italy and Spain gave samples during acute or convalescent COVID-19. Sample material is recorded as cDNA or gDNA derived from T cells, B-cell-depleted T cells, or PBMCs.

Original analysis: Amplification with reference gene primers provided the estimates of nucleated cell counts. This table comes from immunoSEQ multiplex PCR, and its TCRdb copy is limited to in-frame clones, with some not included. The V and J calls and clone size were taken over from that table, and D and trimming were inferred from the DNA. Of some 200,000 clones listed, around 81% are singletons. The age range of participants was 18 to 89 years, with residence in about two dozen US areas. The CDR3 totals 16 residues. Germline CDR1 and CDR2: MNHNS and SASEGT. The ends lost 2 bases at V and 0 bases at J; junction bases unmatched: 4.

The chain carries TRBV6-1 and TRBJ1-3, with 7 bases that match TRBD1. This sequence was found in a man aged 35-49 years who had recovered from COVID-19. The sequenced sample was PBMCs or T cells enriched from blood (not recorded which). CDR3 DNA: TGTGCCAGCAGTGAACGTGCAGGGGGCTCTGGAAACACCATATATTTT. Protein product: CASSERAGGSGNTIYF.